This is a list of T cell receptor beta chains from one sample in a study of cytomegalovirus exposure and HLA in healthy donors. TCRdb keeps only in-frame clones here, not all; method: immunoSEQ multiplex PCR. The sample consists of about 160,000 clones, about 80% of them appearing once. Sequenced input: PBMCs. These receptors were obtained from a man between 40 and 49 years old in good health and CMV-seronegative. CDR3s include the opening cysteine and the closing phenylalanine or tryptophan. D genes are given only for firm matches. The size of a clone is reported for some rows only, either as once, few or many, or as a class for expanded clones.

TGTGCCAGCAGCTTTCCAGCGGTAGACATTCAGTACTTC,CASSFPAVDIQYF,TRBJ2-4,13,.,few,TRBV11-2
TGTGCCAGCAGCTTAGGATCAGGGGGGCCCACTGAAGCTTTCTTT,CASSLGSGGPTEAFF,TRBJ1-1,15,TRBD1,.,TRBV11-2
TGTGCCAGCAGTGAAGGGACACTGCGTCTTCAGCCCCAGCATTTT,CASSEGTLRLQPQHF,TRBJ1-5,15,.,few,TRBV2
TGTGCCAGCAGAGGCGGGAGAACTGAAGCTTTCTTT,CASRGGRTEAFF,TRBJ1-1,12,.,.,TRBV6-1
TGTGCCAGCTCCCCCACGAGGGTCCCAGGGGAGCCCCAGCATTTT,CASSPTRVPGEPQHF,TRBJ1-5,15,.,.,TRBV18
TGCGCCAGCAGCCTTTTCCAGGGGGCCCAGGGAGTCCACGAGCAGTACTTC,CASSLFQGAQGVHEQYF,TRBJ2-7,17,TRBD1,.,TRBV4-1
TGCAGCGTTGGCGGGCCCACAGATACGCAGTATTTT,CSVGGPTDTQYF,TRBJ2-3,12,.,few,TRBV29-1
TGCGCCAGCAGCTTGGAACCCCCGGGTGGGGCCACTGAAGCTTTCTTT,CASSLEPPGGATEAFF,TRBJ1-1,16,.,.,TRBV5-1
TGTGCCAGTACGAGTCTAGTGCACAATGAGCAGTTCTTC,CASTSLVHNEQFF,TRBJ2-1,13,.,.,TRBV19
TGTGCCAGCAGTTTCTCACTAGCGGGAACCTACAATGAGCAGTTCTTC,CASSFSLAGTYNEQFF,TRBJ2-1,16,TRBD2,.,TRBV6-5
TGTGCCAGCAGCCTGGGGGGGGGCAGCTCCTACGAGCAGTACTTC,CASSLGGGSSYEQYF,TRBJ2-7,15,.,.,TRBV28
TGTGCCAGCATGCTTCAGCGTACCGGGGAGCTGTTTTTT,CASMLQRTGELFF,TRBJ2-2,13,.,.,TRBV25-1
TGTGCCAGCAGCTTGGACGAGGACGGAGGAGAAGCTTTCTTT,CASSLDEDGGEAFF,TRBJ1-1,14,.,.,TRBV13
TGTGCCAGCAGTTACTTCCAGACAGGTCCCGGCTACACCTTC,CASSYFQTGPGYTF,TRBJ1-2,14,.,.,TRBV6-5
TGTGCCAGCAGCTTTAGGGTCCCGACAGAACAAGAGACCCAGTACTTC,CASSFRVPTEQETQYF,TRBJ2-5,16,.,.,TRBV5-5
TGTGCCAGCAGCTTAAGTTATCACAGGAGCTACGAGCAGTACTTC,CASSLSYHRSYEQYF,TRBJ2-7,15,.,once,TRBV7-3
TGCGCCAGCAGCTTGGCCGGGGAGGTCTATGGCTACACCTTC,CASSLAGEVYGYTF,TRBJ1-2,14,.,few,TRBV5-1
TGCGCCAGCAGCTACAGGACAGGGGCTTCTGAAGCTTTCTTT,CASSYRTGASEAFF,TRBJ1-1,14,TRBD1,.,TRBV5-1
TGTGCCAGCAGCTTAACGGGGGGATGGGAGACCCAGTACTTC,CASSLTGGWETQYF,TRBJ2-5,14,.,.,TRBV7-3
TGCGCCAGCAGCTTTCTTGGTAGCGGGAGGGCCGGCACAGATACGCAGTATTTT,CASSFLGSGRAGTDTQYF,TRBJ2-3,18,TRBD2,few,TRBV5-1
TGCGCCAGCAGCTCAACCAGGGGGAGTTACAATGAGCAGTTCTTC,CASSSTRGSYNEQFF,TRBJ2-1,15,TRBD1,.,TRBV5-1
TGTGCCAGCAGCTTAGTAAACAGGAGAAACAATCAGCCCCAGCATTTT,CASSLVNRRNNQPQHF,TRBJ1-5,16,.,few,TRBV11-2
TGTGCCAGCAGCTTATCGTTAGAAGCGTATAATTCACCCCTCCACTTT,CASSLSLEAYNSPLHF,TRBJ1-6,16,.,.,TRBV13